The present TCR beta chain was sequenced within a study of T cell changes during pregnancy in multiple sclerosis. Sequenced by immunoSEQ multiplex PCR; TCRdb stores in-frame clones only, minus some. The sample has approximately 110,000 clones; roughly nine tenths are singletons. This sequence was found in a female donor with multiple sclerosis, enrolled in a pregnancy study. The sequences come from peripheral blood, collected after pregnancy.

Here the CDR3 DNA reads TGTGCCACCCGACTAGCGGGGGACACCGGGGAGCTGTTTTTT. Protein: CATRLAGDTGELFF. V is TRBV28 and J is TRBJ2-2; 12 bases match TRBD2. J gave up 3 bases and V 10 bases, and 3 bases lay outside the gene matches. This CDR3 has 14 amino acids. Looked up from germline, CDR1 is MDHEN and CDR2 is SYDVKM.